The clone carrying this T cell receptor (beta chain) was picked up one time. Data came from immunoSEQ multiplex PCR; TCRdb stores just in-frame clones and leaves some out. The data show about 18,000 clones, with over 80% seen just once and roughly a third held by the top ten. From germline, CDR1 is MRHNA and CDR2 SNTAGT. This CDR3 is built from 13 residues. V lost 6 bases to trimming and J lost 4 bases; unmatched junction nucleotides: 5. These data are taken from a study of OX40 agonist ivuxolimab in advanced cancers. This specimen consisted of CD4+ or CD8+ T cells sorted from blood, obtained in a trial of the OX40 agonist ivuxolimab. This TCR was recovered from an adult with an advanced solid tumor such as melanoma, head and neck, liver or kidney cancer. V is TRBV6-4 and J is TRBJ1-2; 7 nucleotides agree with TRBD1. CDR3 nucleotides: TGTGCCAGCAGGGGGACAGACATCTATGGCTACACCTTC. This gives the protein CASRGTDIYGYTF.